The clone carrying this T cell receptor (beta chain) was recorded at least ten times. Per-sample yields of isolated PBMCs were at least 6.5 million. These data belong to a study of blood T cells in healthy people across ages. Alongside a J-beta primer mix, a sample-barcoded 5' primer served in a second PCR lasting about 6 to 12 cycles. In TCRdb, the 5' RACE reads were re-called with MiXCR into one record per CDR3 protein. The profile shows some 1,800,000 distinct CDR3 sequences, 35% to 50% of them singletons. Germline V gene lookup returns CDR1 SQVTM and CDR2 ANQGSEA. The CDR3 totals 13 residues. V was cut by 6 bases and J by 5 bases, with 17 bases left in between.

The source is a human donor in good health. The V gene is TRBV29-1, the J gene TRBJ2-7; D is uncertain. Input material: blood. CDR3 amino acids: CSVQPQYLDEQYF. CDR3 DNA: TGCAGCGTACAGCCCCAGTATTTGGACGAGCAGTACTTC.